The clone carrying this T cell receptor beta chain was detected many times. This sample stems from a study of spatial heterogeneity in lung cancer. TCRdb passed the 5' RACE reads through MiXCR, listing each CDR3 protein once. Counted here are 45,000 to 65,000 distinct CDR3 sequences, roughly 7.4% occurring once; the ten biggest clones make up roughly 35%. The time point was: blood at routine non-recurrence follow-up after resection. Whole RNA came from tumor, nontumor lung or frozen PBMC and was sequenced without being sorted. After removal of 2 bases from V and 4 bases from J, the junction contained 4 bases not matched to a gene. This CDR3 contains 16 residues.

This sequence originates from a female donor with early-stage non-small cell lung cancer. This sample comprised PBMCs, obtained at follow-up. The chain couples TRBV12-3 or TRBV12-4 to TRBJ2-3; 12 bases are a match to TRBD2. CDR3 sequence (DNA): TGTGCCAGCAGTTTACGTAGACTAGCGGGGGCAGATACGCAGTATTTT. This gives the protein CASSLRRLAGADTQYF.